This TCR beta chain stems from a study of blood T cell repertoires in COVID-19. Overall study: Whether acute or convalescent, the COVID-19 samples came from the United States, Italy and Spain. Nucleic acid was either cDNA or gDNA, and it came from T cells, B-cell-depleted T cells, or PBMCs.

Recovered participants had two consecutive negative NP/OP PCR tests, healthcare professional clearance, or symptom resolution. Produced via immunoSEQ multiplex PCR; TCRdb's table is partial and in-frame only. The sample holds 190,000 or so clones, roughly 84% seen once. The receptor was derived from a man in his forties who had recovered from COVID-19. The sequencing input was PBMCs or T cells enriched from blood (not recorded which).

In DNA form, the CDR3 reads TGTGCCAGCAGACACTCAGGGGCCCAGGGCTACACCTTC. Amino acids: CASRHSGAQGYTF. V usage is TRBV6-5 and J usage is TRBJ1-2, with TRBD1 as a possible D gene (6 bases). The CDR3 consists of 13 residues. Germline CDR1 reads MNHEY; CDR2 reads SVGAGI. The V end was cut by 6 bases, the J end by 8 bases, with 16 bases between.